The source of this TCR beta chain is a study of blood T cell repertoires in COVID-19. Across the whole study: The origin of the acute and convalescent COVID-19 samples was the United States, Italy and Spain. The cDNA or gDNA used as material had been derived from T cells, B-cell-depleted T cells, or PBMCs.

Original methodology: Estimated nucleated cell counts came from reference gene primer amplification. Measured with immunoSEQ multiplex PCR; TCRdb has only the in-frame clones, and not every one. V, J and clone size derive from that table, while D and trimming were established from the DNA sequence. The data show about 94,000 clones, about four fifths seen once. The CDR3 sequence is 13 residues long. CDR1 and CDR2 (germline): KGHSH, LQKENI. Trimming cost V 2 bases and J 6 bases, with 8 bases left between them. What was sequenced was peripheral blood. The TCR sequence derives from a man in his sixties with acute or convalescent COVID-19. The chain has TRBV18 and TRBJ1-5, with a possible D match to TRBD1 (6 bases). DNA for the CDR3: TGTGCCAGCTCACCAGACAGGAGTCAGCCCCAGCATTTT. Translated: CASSPDRSQPQHF.